The clone carrying this TCR beta chain was detected only a few times. Its antigen remains unidentified. Germline and junction disagree at one end, which may indicate a read error. The germline V gene has CDR1 DFQATT and CDR2 SNEGSKA (reference sequence). The CDR3 consists of 14 residues. MiXCR, applied by TCRdb to the reads, yields one record per CDR3 protein. The profile shows approximately 9,000 distinct CDR3 sequences, less than 20% of them singletons. The sample belongs to a study of liver allograft versus peripheral blood T cells. Turning to the study itself: Recipients' peripheral blood supplied the T cell receptor repertoires against which those in transplanted livers were compared.

The study, taken as a whole, reports: As reported, T cell receptor repertoires inside liver allografts differed from those present in peripheral blood.

This clonotype was sampled from a human patient who had a liver transplant. Some of these T cells may belong to the graft donor. This sequence joins TRBV20-1 and TRBJ1-3; tentative D call: TRBD1 (5 bases). CDR3 DNA sequence: TGCAGTGCTGGAGACAGCCGTCGTGGAAACACCATATATTTT. Translation: CSAGDSRRGNTIYF.